The clone carrying this TCR beta chain has a count of ten or more. This specimen belongs to a study of metastatic and nonmetastatic thyroid tumors. For the study at large: It was across blood and tumor or nodule tissue from malignant and benign thyroid patients that repertoires were compared.

Thyroid surgery was preceded by no treatment in any patient. From the PCR reads, TCRdb re-called clones with MiXCR. Here the sample spans some 83,000 clones, around 12% being singletons. The CDR3 totals 15 residues. Trimming took 2 bases from V and 0 from J, leaving 5 bases between them. CDR1 and CDR2 (germline): SEHNR, FQNEAQ (reference sequence). This TCR came from a female donor with papillary thyroid cancer or a benign thyroid nodule (not recorded which). Some clones in this sample may be carry-over from other donors' samples. Sequenced material: tumor tissue. The chain links TRBV7-9 to TRBJ1-6, with D unresolved. CDR3 residues: CASSLTGSYNSPLHF. DNA of the CDR3: TGTGCCAGCAGCTTAACCGGCTCCTATAATTCACCCCTCCACTTT.